One sample yielded the 16 T cell receptor beta chains listed below, sequenced in a study of T cell repertoires in cytomegalovirus infection. TCRdb reprocessed the reads with MiXCR, giving one entry per CDR3 protein. This table has 300,000 to 400,000 distinct CDR3 sequences, more than 8% appearing once. What was sequenced was PBMCs. The receptor set was obtained from a human donor in good health (CMV status not recorded). Some clones in this sample may be carry-over from other donors' samples.

This clonotype has at least ten counts. J is TRBJ1-2 and V is TRBV12-3 or TRBV12-4; weak D call: TRBD1 (5 bases). This CDR3 contains 15 residues. Deletions cut 2 bases from V and 7 bases from J, with 17 bases between. The chain's CDR3 is CASSLKGTGWFGYTF. The DNA for the CDR3 is TGTGCCAGCAGTTTAAAGGGGACGGGATGGTTTGGCTACACCTTC.

The sample holds many counts of this clonotype. The chain couples TRBV12-3 or TRBV12-4 to TRBJ2-7; 15 bases are a match to TRBD2. The CDR3 has 15 amino acids. Losses at the gene ends were 1 base for V and 6 bases for J; bases not matched to a gene: 1. This CDR3 reads CASSLVGLAGGEQYF. DNA for the CDR3: TGTGCCAGCAGTTTAGTGGGACTAGCGGGAGGCGAGCAGTACTTC.

This clonotype has a count of ten or more. The chain employs TRBV7-2 and TRBJ2-5; 13 bases align to TRBD2. The CDR3 contains 15 residues. The V gene end was trimmed by 4 bases and the J gene end by 5 bases; junction bases not matched to a gene: 4. The V gene's germline CDR1 is SGHTA and CDR2 FQGNSA. The CDR3 bases are TGTGCCAGCAGCTCCAGGACTAGCGGGGGTGAGACCCAGTACTTC. It yields the protein CASSSRTSGGETQYF.

The sample holds many counts of this clonotype. The CDR3 coding sequence is TGTGCCAGCGCCCCCCAGGCTGGGGGCTATAGTCAGCCCCAGCATTTT. Residues: CASAPQAGGYSQPQHF. The V gene is TRBV7-2, the J gene TRBJ1-5; D may be TRBD1 (6 bases). CDR1 SGHTA and CDR2 FQGNSA come from the germline V gene. This CDR3 is 16 amino acids long. V lost 8 bases and J lost 6, with 23 bases in between.

This clonotype was found once. This rearrangement joins TRBV12-3 or TRBV12-4 to TRBJ2-7; D is tentatively TRBD1 or TRBD2 (6 bases each). V was pared by 0 bases and J by 3 bases, with 21 bases between. The CDR3 has 18 residues. CDR3 protein: CASSLAGGTPPGIYEQYF. In DNA, the CDR3 is TGTGCCAGCAGTTTAGCGGGCGGGACACCCCCAGGGATCTACGAGCAGTACTTC.

This clonotype was seen just once. A read error may explain this, as a much larger clone is one base away. This chain connects TRBV28 to TRBJ2-1, with D perhaps being TRBD1 or TRBD2 (5 bases each). The CDR3 covers 15 residues. Per germline, CDR1 MDHEN and CDR2 SYDVKM. The CDR3 DNA sequence: TGTTCCAGCAGTTTATACAGGATGGGAGTCAATGAGCAGTTCTTC. It translates to CSSSLYRMGVNEQFF.

This clonotype was seen at least ten times. The chain joins TRBV20-1 to TRBJ1-1; possible D gene TRBD1, 5 bases. The CDR3 contains 13 residues. The V gene's germline CDR1 is DFQATT and CDR2 SNEGSKA (reference sequence). CDR3 bases: TGCACCCCATCGGTACAGGTAGGCACTGAAGCTTTCTTT. Its translation is CTPSVQVGTEAFF.

CDR3 sequence (DNA): TGCAGCGTTGTAGGGCAGGGATTTTTCACTGAAGCTTTCTTT. Amino acids: CSVVGQGFFTEAFF. The chain couples TRBV29-1 to TRBJ1-1; possible D gene TRBD1, 5 bases. Trimming pared 4 bases from V and 4 bases from J, leaving 16 bases between. The CDR3 covers 14 residues. In germline, CDR1 is SQVTM, CDR2 ANQGSEA.

This clonotype was found many times. This chain links TRBV28 with TRBJ1-4, with TRBD1 matching 9 bases. This CDR3 comprises 16 residues. Per the germline V gene, CDR1 is MDHEN and CDR2 is SYDVKM. Trimming removed 10 bases from V and 6 bases from J; junction bases left unmatched: 15. The CDR3 region has the DNA TGTGCCACCTTACCTTTGGGACAGGGTAAGGATGAAAAACTGTTTTTT. The encoded protein is CATLPLGQGKDEKLFF. The whole variable domain, filled in from reference TRBV28 and TRBJ1-4, reads DVKVTQSSRYLVKRTGEKVFLECVQDMDHENMFWYRQDPGLGLRLIYFSYDVKMKEKGDIPEGYSVSREKKERFSLILESASTNQTSMYLCATLPLGQGKDEKLFFGSGTQLSVL.

This clonotype was counted only a few times. The rearrangement links TRBV6-1 to TRBJ2-7; D call uncertain. The CDR3 contains 13 residues. The germline CDR1 and CDR2 sequences are MNHNS and SASEGT. V was pared by 5 bases and J by 3 bases, with 11 bases between. CDR3 residues: CASSSPDNYEQYF. The CDR3 nucleotides are TGTGCCAGCAGTTCCCCGGATAACTACGAGCAGTACTTC.

The table lists this clonotype with many counts. The chain links TRBV4-2 to TRBJ2-7, with 7 nucleotides matching TRBD2. The V gene's germline CDR1 is LGHNA and CDR2 YNFKEQ. V was clipped by 4 bases and J by 0 bases; unmatched bases: 6. The CDR3 is made up of 15 amino acids. The CDR3 DNA reads TGTGCCAGCAGCCGCCAGTGGGAGGGCTCCTACGAGCAGTACTTC. Its protein is CASSRQWEGSYEQYF.

V usage is TRBV4-3 and J usage is TRBJ2-5; no definite D call. The ends were cut back, 1 base at V and 1 base at J, with 13 bases in the middle. Looked up from germline, CDR1 is LGHNA and CDR2 is YSLEER. The CDR3 has 16 residues. The CDR3 sequence is CASSQGVFSTQETQYF. The CDR3 DNA is TGCGCCAGCAGCCAAGGAGTCTTCTCAACCCAAGAGACCCAGTACTTC.

This clonotype appeared many times. V is TRBV7-9 and J is TRBJ1-4; maybe TRBD1 (6 bases). V lost 5 bases, J lost 1 base, and 11 bases lay in between. The CDR3 consists of 15 residues. Germline lookup yields CDR1 SEHNR and CDR2 FQNEAQ (reference sequence). The CDR3 nucleotides are TGTGCCAGCAGCCTGGAGGGGGGAACTAATGAAAAACTGTTTTTT. Translation: CASSLEGGTNEKLFF.

Here the CDR3 reads CASSSRGSLAGGPETQYF. The DNA for the CDR3 is TGTGCCAGCAGCTCCCGGGGGAGCCTAGCGGGAGGGCCAGAGACCCAGTACTTC. This chain links TRBV11-2 with TRBJ2-5, with 12 positions matching TRBD2. Germline loops: CDR1 SGHAT, CDR2 FQNNGV. This CDR3 has 18 residues. Trimming removed 4 bases from V and 4 bases from J; junction bases left unmatched: 13.

The rearrangement uses TRBV20-1 and TRBJ1-1; 9 bases agree with TRBD1. CDR1 is DFQATT, CDR2 SNEGSKA, per germline (reference sequence). The CDR3 sequence is 15 residues long. The CDR3: CEWGEPGQGNTEAFF. CDR3 bases: TGCGAGTGGGGGGAACCGGGACAGGGAAATACTGAAGCTTTCTTT.

The chain is built from TRBV29-1 and TRBJ2-7; D perhaps matches TRBD2 (5 bases). CDR3 size: 11 residues. V dropped 8 bases and J dropped 0 bases, with 8 bases sitting between them. The V gene's germline CDR1 is SQVTM and CDR2 ANQGSEA. The CDR3 bases are TGCAGCACTAGGGTCTCCTACGAGCAGTACTTC. It encodes CSTRVSYEQYF.